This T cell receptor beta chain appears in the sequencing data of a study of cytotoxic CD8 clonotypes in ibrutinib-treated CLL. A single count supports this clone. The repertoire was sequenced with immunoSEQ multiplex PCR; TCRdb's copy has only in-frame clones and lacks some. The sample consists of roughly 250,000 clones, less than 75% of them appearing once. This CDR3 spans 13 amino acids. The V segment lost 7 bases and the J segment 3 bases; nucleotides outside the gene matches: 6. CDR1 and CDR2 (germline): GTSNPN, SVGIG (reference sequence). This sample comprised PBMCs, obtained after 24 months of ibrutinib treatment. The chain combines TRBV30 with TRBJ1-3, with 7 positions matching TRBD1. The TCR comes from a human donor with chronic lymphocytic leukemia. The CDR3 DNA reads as TGTGCCTTTGACAGGGCTTTTGGAAACACCATATATTTT. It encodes CAFDRAFGNTIYF.